The next 18 T cell receptor beta chains were all read from a single sample in a study of cytomegalovirus exposure and HLA in healthy donors. This PCR relied on a set of 60 Vbeta primers and 13 Jbeta primers. Measured with immunoSEQ multiplex PCR; TCRdb has only the in-frame clones, and not every one. The top ten clones hold around 6.4% of a sample with approximately 88,000 clones, about 79% of them seen once. Sequenced: PBMCs. These receptors originate from a man younger than 30 in good health and CMV-seropositive.

V gene TRBV28 combines with J gene TRBJ1-2, with D perhaps TRBD1 (6 bases). The CDR3 runs to 14 residues. Germline V lookup: CDR1 MDHEN, CDR2 SYDVKM. V lost 7 bases to trimming and J lost 0 bases, with 12 bases between them. The CDR3 is CASTQQGANYGYTF. In nucleotides, the CDR3 is TGTGCCAGCACTCAACAGGGAGCTAACTATGGCTACACCTTC.

The chain employs TRBV29-1 and TRBJ1-2, with a weak D call TRBD1 (5 bases). This CDR3 is 12 amino acids long. The germline gives CDR1 SQVTM, CDR2 ANQGSEA. Trimming shortened V by 6 bases and J by 4 bases, and 12 bases separated the two germline ends. The CDR3 coding sequence is TGCAGCGTCCCGACCGGGGGCTATGGCTACACCTTC. Protein sequence: CSVPTGGYGYTF. Based on the CDR3 plus reference TRBV29-1 and TRBJ1-2, the full variable domain is SAVISQKPSRDICQRGTSLTIQCQVDSQVTMMFWYRQQPGQSLTLIATANQGSEATYESGFVIDKFPISRPNLTFSTLTVSNMSPEDSSIYLCSVPTGGYGYTFGSGTRLTVV.

The V gene is TRBV21-1, the J gene TRBJ1-2; the table's D call of TRBD1 was not tested on the DNA. TRBV21-1 is assigned pseudogene status. The CDR3 spans 15 residues. The CDR3 reads CASSNSRQANYGYTF. The CDR3 DNA follows: TGTGCCAGCAGCAACTCCCGACAGGCTAACTATGGCTACACCTTC.

This clone was found a few times. The rearrangement joins TRBV2 to TRBJ1-1; D is undetermined. Germline V lookup: CDR1 SNHLY, CDR2 FYNNEI. CDR3 length: 16 residues. The V end was cut by 5 bases, the J end by 0 bases, with 16 bases between. The CDR3 loop is CASSTSEVRMNTEAFF. DNA of the CDR3: TGTGCCAGCAGTACGAGCGAAGTCCGAATGAACACTGAAGCTTTCTTT.

This chain uses TRBV2 with TRBJ1-1; D might be TRBD1 (5 bases). V was pared by 6 bases and J by 11 bases, with 13 bases between. Germline CDR1 and CDR2: SNHLY and FYNNEI. This CDR3 is 11 amino acids long. The DNA of the CDR3 is TGTGCCAGCAGCAGGGAGGGGTGGGCTTTCTTT. Amino acid sequence: CASSREGWAFF. Full variable domain (missing parts from reference TRBV2 and TRBJ1-1): EPEVTQTPSHQVTQMGQEVILRCVPISNHLYFYWYRQILGQKVEFLVSFYNNEISEKSEIFDDQFSVERPDGSNFTLKIRSTKLEDSAMYFCASSREGWAFFGQGTRLTVV.

This rearrangement joins TRBV27 to TRBJ2-7; D is possibly TRBD1 (6 bases). The germline CDR1 and CDR2 sequences are MNHEY and SMNVEV (reference sequence). V gave up 1 base and J gave up 3 bases, with 7 bases separating them. This CDR3 contains 13 residues. This chain's CDR3 is CASSLLQGYEQYF. Here the CDR3 DNA reads TGTGCCAGCAGTTTATTACAGGGCTACGAGCAGTACTTC.

This clone has more than one count but fewer than ten. The chain recombines TRBV28 with TRBJ2-7, with 9 bases fitting TRBD1. This CDR3 is 16 amino acids long. Germline V lookup: CDR1 MDHEN, CDR2 SYDVKM. J was trimmed by 4 bases and V by 7 bases; bases with no gene match: 14. CDR3 in DNA: TGTGCCAGCACTTCACTTTTCCGGGACAGGGCTTACGAGCAGTACTTC. This encodes CASTSLFRDRAYEQYF.

The rearrangement uses TRBV4-2 and TRBJ2-1, with 10 bases aligning to TRBD2. With V trimmed by 0 bases and J by 4 bases, 9 bases remained unmatched. CDR1 is LGHNA, CDR2 YNFKEQ, per germline. The CDR3 length is 18 residues. The CDR3 loop is CASSQDGTSVFRYNEQFF. CDR3 in DNA: TGTGCCAGCAGCCAAGACGGGACTAGCGTTTTTCGTTACAATGAGCAGTTCTTC.

The V and J genes are TRBV11-2 and TRBJ2-7, with 15 positions matching TRBD2. V lost 4 bases to trimming and J lost 2 bases; unmatched junction nucleotides: 6. CDR1 SGHAT and CDR2 FQNNGV come from the germline V gene. There are 17 residues in the CDR3. In nucleotides, the CDR3 is TGTGCCAGCAGCTCGGGGACTAGCGGGAGGAACCCCTACGAGCAGTACTTC. Translated, it gives CASSSGTSGRNPYEQYF.

The gene calls are TRBV7-9 and TRBJ2-7; 14 positions agree with TRBD2. Germline V CDR1 and CDR2: SEHNR, FQNEAQ (reference sequence). This CDR3 contains 13 residues. The trim removed 6 bases at V and 5 bases at J, leaving 0 bases unmatched. The CDR3 nucleotides are TGTGCCAGCAGGGGACTAGCGGGAGACGAGCAGTACTTC. Protein: CASRGLAGDEQYF.

This chain connects TRBV4-2 to TRBJ2-1; the D gene is possibly TRBD2 (6 bases). The CDR3 sequence is 14 residues long. Trimming pared 1 base from V and 10 bases from J, leaving 14 bases between. Germline V gives CDR1 LGHNA, CDR2 YNFKEQ. The CDR3 DNA reads as TGTGCCAGCAGCCAAGGGCCGGGGGATGGGGAGCAGTTCTTC. This sequence encodes CASSQGPGDGEQFF.

This rearrangement joins TRBV29-1 to TRBJ1-1; possible D gene TRBD1, 5 bases. This CDR3 spans 14 amino acids. Germline assignment: CDR1 SQVTM and CDR2 ANQGSEA. Deletions cut 3 bases from V and 1 base from J, with 12 bases between. The CDR3 here is CSVDRGLGNTEAFF. CDR3 in DNA: TGCAGCGTTGATAGGGGTTTGGGGAACACTGAAGCTTTCTTT. The complete variable domain, with remaining parts taken from reference TRBV29-1 and TRBJ1-1, reads SAVISQKPSRDICQRGTSLTIQCQVDSQVTMMFWYRQQPGQSLTLIATANQGSEATYESGFVIDKFPISRPNLTFSTLTVSNMSPEDSSIYLCSVDRGLGNTEAFFGQGTRLTVV.

This clone was seen only once. The chain combines TRBV7-6 with TRBJ2-1; no reliable D call. This CDR3 spans 15 amino acids. CDR1 SGHVS and CDR2 FNYEAQ come from the germline V gene. Between the trimmed V and J ends, which lost 3 bases and 0 bases, there was a span of 9 bases. The CDR3 DNA follows: TGTGCCAGCAGCTTCGGGTATAGCTCCTACAATGAGCAGTTCTTC. It encodes CASSFGYSSYNEQFF.

The rearrangement joins TRBV6-5 to TRBJ1-4; D gene uncertain. The CDR3 totals 15 residues. CDR1 MNHEY and CDR2 SVGAGI come from the germline V gene. The V end was cut by 6 bases, the J end by 0 bases, with 11 bases between. The DNA of the CDR3 is TGTGCCAGCAGACTCTACGTTGCAACTAATGAAAAACTGTTTTTT. It is translated as CASRLYVATNEKLFF.

The chain is built from TRBV7-9 and TRBJ2-7; TRBD2 agrees at 10 bases. Germline CDR1 is SEHNR and CDR2 is FQNEAQ (reference sequence). This CDR3 contains 16 residues. The ends lost 5 bases at V and 3 bases at J; junction bases unmatched: 10. The CDR3 region is CASSHEVASGSYEQYF. CDR3 coding DNA: TGTGCCAGCAGCCATGAGGTGGCTAGCGGGAGCTACGAGCAGTACTTC. Supplemented by reference TRBV7-9 and TRBJ2-7, the full variable domain reads DTGVSQNPRHKITKRGQNVTFRCDPISEHNRLYWYRQTLGQGPEFLTYFQNEAQLEKSRLLSDRFSAERPKGSFSTLEIQRTEQGDSAMYLCASSHEVASGSYEQYFGPGTRLTVT.

The rearrangement joins TRBV28 to TRBJ2-1; no clear D. Trimming took 7 bases from V and 7 from J, leaving 8 bases between them. The CDR3 extends over 11 amino acids. Germline V gene sequence: CDR1 MDHEN, CDR2 SYDVKM. DNA of the CDR3: TGTGCCAGCAAATCCCCTAATGAGCAGTTCTTC. It specifies CASKSPNEQFF.

The chain uses TRBV4-2 and TRBJ2-2; TRBD1 matches 7 bases. Trimming at V came to 1 base and at J to 4 bases, leaving 9 bases not matched to a gene. CDR1 LGHNA and CDR2 YNFKEQ come from the germline V gene. This CDR3 is built from 17 residues. CDR3: CASSQVGTGASTGELFF. The DNA of the CDR3 is TGTGCCAGCAGCCAAGTTGGAACAGGGGCGAGCACCGGGGAGCTGTTTTTT.

CDR3 bases: TGTGCCAGCTCCTCTAAATGGTCCAATGAGCAGTTCTTC. Its protein is CASSSKWSNEQFF. V usage is TRBV28 and J usage is TRBJ2-1, with unresolved D. V was trimmed by 8 bases and J by 6 bases, leaving 14 bases between them. Germline V gives CDR1 MDHEN, CDR2 SYDVKM. The CDR3 consists of 13 residues.